The clone carrying this TCR beta chain was detected only once. This sample is part of a study of blood T cell repertoires in COVID-19. The CDR3 length is 15 residues. Germline V CDR1 and CDR2: KGHSH, LQKENI. V lost 2 bases, J lost 7 bases, and 5 bases stayed unmatched. As processed by the authors: For nucleated cells, counts were estimated from reference gene primer amplification. This table comes from immunoSEQ multiplex PCR, and its TCRdb copy is limited to in-frame clones, with some not included. V, J and clone size are taken as reported in that table, and D and trimming were inferred from the DNA itself. The table includes 200,000 to 300,000 clones, about 83% detected once. Participants were aged about 18 to 100 years from around 25 US areas. Recovery among Cohort 3 donors was established by two negative PCRs, clearance, or symptom resolution.

The chain is built from TRBV18 and TRBJ2-4, with TRBD2 matching over 10 bases. Source material: PBMCs or T cells enriched from blood (not recorded which). The receptor comes from a woman aged 50 to 60 who had recovered from COVID-19. The CDR3 here is CASSPLAGGENIQYF. The CDR3 DNA reads TGTGCCAGCTCACCATTAGCGGGGGGTGAGAACATTCAGTACTTC.